This TCR beta chain was recorded in a study of cytomegalovirus exposure and HLA in healthy donors. Study observations and caveats: Associated with HLA alleles at 0.05 false discovery rate in a later analysis were 16,951 TCR beta sequences. Apart from CMV serostatus, no immune exposure information was available. A missense DCLRE1C variant was associated with V- and J-gene trimming of TCR beta chains in a later analysis, and an independent cohort replicated the association.

With regard to this clone: Its target is not known.

Germline V gives CDR1 LNHNV, CDR2 YYDKDF (reference sequence). The CDR3 has 15 amino acids. V lost 0 bases, J lost 8 bases, and 16 bases lay in between. Both 60 Vbeta primers and 13 Jbeta primers went into the PCR. The protocol was immunoSEQ multiplex PCR, while the TCRdb copy is restricted to in-frame clones and leaves out a portion. The sample contains more than 150,000 clones, about four fifths of which appear only once. Everyone who donated was a healthy bone marrow donor. V usage is TRBV15 and J usage is TRBJ1-2; D is undetermined. This sequence was found in a young woman in good health and CMV-seronegative. The sequenced material came from PBMCs. For the CDR3, the DNA is TGTGCCACCAGCAGAGATCGGGTTCGGGGAGAGGGCTACACCTTC. It encodes CATSRDRVRGEGYTF.